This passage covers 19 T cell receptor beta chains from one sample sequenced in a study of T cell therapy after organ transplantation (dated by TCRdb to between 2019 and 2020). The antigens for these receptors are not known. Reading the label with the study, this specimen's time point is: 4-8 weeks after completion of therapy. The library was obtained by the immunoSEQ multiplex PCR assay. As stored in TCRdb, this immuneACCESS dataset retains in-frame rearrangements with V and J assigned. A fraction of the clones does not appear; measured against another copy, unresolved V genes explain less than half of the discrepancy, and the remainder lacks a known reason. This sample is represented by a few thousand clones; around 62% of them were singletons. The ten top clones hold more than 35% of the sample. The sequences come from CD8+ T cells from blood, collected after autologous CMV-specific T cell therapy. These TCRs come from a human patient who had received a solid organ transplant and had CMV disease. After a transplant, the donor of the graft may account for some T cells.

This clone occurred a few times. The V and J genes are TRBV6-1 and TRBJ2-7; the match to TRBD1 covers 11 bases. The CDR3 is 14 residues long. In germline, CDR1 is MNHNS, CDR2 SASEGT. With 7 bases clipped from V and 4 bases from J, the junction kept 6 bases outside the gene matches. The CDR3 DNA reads TGTGCCAGCACCACGGGGACAGGGGGATACGAGCAGTACTTC. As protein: CASTTGTGGYEQYF.

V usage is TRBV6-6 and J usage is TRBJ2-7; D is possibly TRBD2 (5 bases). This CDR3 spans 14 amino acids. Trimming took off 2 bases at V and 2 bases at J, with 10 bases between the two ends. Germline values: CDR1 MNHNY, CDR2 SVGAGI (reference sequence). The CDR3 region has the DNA TGTGCCAGCAGTTACGGTACGGGAACCTACGAGCAGTACTTC. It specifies CASSYGTGTYEQYF.

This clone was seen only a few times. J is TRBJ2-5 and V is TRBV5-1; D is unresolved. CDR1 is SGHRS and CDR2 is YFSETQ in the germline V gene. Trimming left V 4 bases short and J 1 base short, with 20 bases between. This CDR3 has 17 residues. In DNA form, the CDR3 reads TGCGCCAGCAGCCCACGTGGTGTAGTCTTTTTCCAAGAGACCCAGTACTTC. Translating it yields CASSPRGVVFFQETQYF.

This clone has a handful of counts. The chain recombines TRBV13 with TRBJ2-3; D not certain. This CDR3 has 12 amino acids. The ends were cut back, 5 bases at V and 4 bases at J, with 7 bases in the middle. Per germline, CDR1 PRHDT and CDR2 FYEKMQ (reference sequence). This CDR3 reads CASSTPPDTQYF. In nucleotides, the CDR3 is TGTGCCAGCAGCACCCCCCCAGATACGCAGTATTTT. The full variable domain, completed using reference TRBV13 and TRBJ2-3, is AAGVIQSPRHLIKEKRETATLKCYPIPRHDTVYWYQQGPGQDPQFLISFYEKMQSDKGSIPDRFSAQQFSDYHSELNMSSLELGDSALYFCASSTPPDTQYFGPGTRLTVL.

CDR3 region: CASSLDRSLSRGYGYTF. In DNA form, the CDR3 reads TGTGCCAGCAGCCTAGACAGGAGTTTAAGTCGTGGCTATGGCTACACCTTC. The chain has TRBV28 and TRBJ1-2; tentative D call: TRBD1 (6 bases). The CDR3 is made up of 17 amino acids. Germline CDR1 reads MDHEN; CDR2 reads SYDVKM. Trimming took 6 bases from V and 4 from J, leaving 24 bases between them.

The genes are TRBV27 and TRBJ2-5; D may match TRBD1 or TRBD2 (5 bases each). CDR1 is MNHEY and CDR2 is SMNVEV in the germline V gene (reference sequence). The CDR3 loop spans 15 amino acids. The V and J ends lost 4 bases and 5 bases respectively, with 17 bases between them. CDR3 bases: TGTGCCAGCAGTTACTCGAATCAGGGCGGGGAGACCCAGTACTTC. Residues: CASSYSNQGGETQYF.

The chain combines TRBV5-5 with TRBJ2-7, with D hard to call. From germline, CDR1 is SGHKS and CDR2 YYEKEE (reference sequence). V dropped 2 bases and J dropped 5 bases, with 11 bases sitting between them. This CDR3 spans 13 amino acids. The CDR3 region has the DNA TGTGCCAGCAGCTTCGACTGGGGTCACGAGCAGTACTTC. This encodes CASSFDWGHEQYF.

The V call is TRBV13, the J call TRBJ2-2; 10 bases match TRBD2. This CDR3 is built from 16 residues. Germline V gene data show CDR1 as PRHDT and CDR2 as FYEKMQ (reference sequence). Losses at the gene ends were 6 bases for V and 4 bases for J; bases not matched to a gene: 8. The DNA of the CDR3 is TGTGCCAGCAGTAATCAGCGGGGGGGAGCCACCGGGGAGCTGTTTTTT. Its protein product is CASSNQRGGATGELFF.

The CDR3 region is CASSPGQGAAVTDTQYF. As DNA, the CDR3 is TGTGCCAGCAGCCCCGGACAGGGGGCGGCGGTCACAGATACGCAGTATTTT. The chain couples TRBV7-9 to TRBJ2-3; 11 bases agree with TRBD1. Trimming at V came to 5 bases and at J to 2 bases, leaving 9 bases not matched to a gene. Germline V gene sequence: CDR1 SEHNR, CDR2 FQNEAQ (reference sequence). This CDR3 spans 17 amino acids.

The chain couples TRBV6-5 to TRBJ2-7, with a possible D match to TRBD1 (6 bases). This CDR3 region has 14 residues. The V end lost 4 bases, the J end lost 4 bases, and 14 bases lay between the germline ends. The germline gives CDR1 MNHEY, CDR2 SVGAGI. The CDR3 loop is CASSSGPQGYEQYF. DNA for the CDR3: TGTGCCAGCAGTTCGGGACCACAGGGATACGAGCAGTACTTC.

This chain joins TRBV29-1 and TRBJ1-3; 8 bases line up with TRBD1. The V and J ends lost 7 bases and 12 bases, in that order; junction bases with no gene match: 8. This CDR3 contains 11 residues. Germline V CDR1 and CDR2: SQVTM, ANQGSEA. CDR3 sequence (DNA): TGCAGCGCCGGACAGGGAAGCGGCATATATTTT. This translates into CSAGQGSGIYF.

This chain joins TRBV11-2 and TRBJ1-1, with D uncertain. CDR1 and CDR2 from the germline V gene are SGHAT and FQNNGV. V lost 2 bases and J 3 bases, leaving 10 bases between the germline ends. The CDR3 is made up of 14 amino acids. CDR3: CASSLSPIHTEAFF. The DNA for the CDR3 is TGTGCCAGCAGCTTATCGCCCATCCACACTGAAGCTTTCTTT.

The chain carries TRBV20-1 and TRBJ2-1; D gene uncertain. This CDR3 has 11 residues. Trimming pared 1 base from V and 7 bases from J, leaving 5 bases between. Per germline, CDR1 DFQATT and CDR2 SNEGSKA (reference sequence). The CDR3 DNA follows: TGCAGTGCTAGAGTGGGGAATGAGCAGTTCTTC. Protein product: CSARVGNEQFF.

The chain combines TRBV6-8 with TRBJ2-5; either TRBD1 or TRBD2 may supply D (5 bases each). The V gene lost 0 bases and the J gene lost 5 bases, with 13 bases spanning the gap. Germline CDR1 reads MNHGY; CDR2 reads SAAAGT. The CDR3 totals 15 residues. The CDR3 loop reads CASSYSNQGGETQYF. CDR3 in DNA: TGTGCCAGCAGTTACTCGAATCAGGGCGGGGAGACCCAGTACTTC.

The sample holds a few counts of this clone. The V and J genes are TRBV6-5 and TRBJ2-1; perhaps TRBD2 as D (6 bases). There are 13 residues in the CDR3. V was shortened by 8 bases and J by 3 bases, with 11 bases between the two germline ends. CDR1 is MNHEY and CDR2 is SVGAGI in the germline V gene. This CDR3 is CASGRTFYNEQFF. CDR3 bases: TGTGCCAGCGGGAGGACTTTCTACAATGAGCAGTTCTTC.

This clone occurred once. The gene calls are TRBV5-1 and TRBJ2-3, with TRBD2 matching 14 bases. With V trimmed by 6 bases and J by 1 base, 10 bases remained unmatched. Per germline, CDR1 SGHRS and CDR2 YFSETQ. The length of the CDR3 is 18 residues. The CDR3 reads CASISGLAGEVGTDTQYF. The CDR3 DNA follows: TGCGCCAGCATATCGGGACTAGCGGGAGAAGTTGGCACAGATACGCAGTATTTT.

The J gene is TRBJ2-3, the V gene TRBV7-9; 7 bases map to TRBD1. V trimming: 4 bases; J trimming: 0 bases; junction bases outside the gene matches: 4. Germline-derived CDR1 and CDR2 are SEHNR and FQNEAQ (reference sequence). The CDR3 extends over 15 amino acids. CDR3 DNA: TGTGCCAGCAGCTCCTGGGACAGTAGCACAGATACGCAGTATTTT. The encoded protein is CASSSWDSSTDTQYF.

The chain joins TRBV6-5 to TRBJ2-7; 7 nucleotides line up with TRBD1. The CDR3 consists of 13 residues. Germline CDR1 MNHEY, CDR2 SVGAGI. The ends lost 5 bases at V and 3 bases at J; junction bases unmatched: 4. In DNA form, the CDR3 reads TGTGCCAGCAGTAGCTACAGGGGCTACGAGCAGTACTTC. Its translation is CASSSYRGYEQYF.

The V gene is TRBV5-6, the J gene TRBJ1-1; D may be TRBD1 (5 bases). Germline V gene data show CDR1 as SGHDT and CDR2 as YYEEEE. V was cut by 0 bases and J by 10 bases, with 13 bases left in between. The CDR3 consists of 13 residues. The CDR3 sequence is CASSLGGALGAFF. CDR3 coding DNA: TGTGCCAGCAGCTTGGGCGGGGCCCTGGGAGCTTTCTTT.